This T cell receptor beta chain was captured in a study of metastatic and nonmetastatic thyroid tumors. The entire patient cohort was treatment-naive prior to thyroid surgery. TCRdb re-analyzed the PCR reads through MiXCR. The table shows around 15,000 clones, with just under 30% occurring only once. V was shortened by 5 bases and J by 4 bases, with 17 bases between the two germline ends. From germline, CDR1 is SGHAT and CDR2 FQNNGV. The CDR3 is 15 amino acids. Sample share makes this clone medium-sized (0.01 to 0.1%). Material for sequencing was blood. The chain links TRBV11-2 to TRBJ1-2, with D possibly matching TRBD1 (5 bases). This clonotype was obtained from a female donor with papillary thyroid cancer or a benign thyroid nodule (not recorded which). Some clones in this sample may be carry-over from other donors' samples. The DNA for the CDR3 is TGTGCCAGCAGCATCCTACCGGGGCCCACCTATGGCTACACCTTC. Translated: CASSILPGPTYGYTF.